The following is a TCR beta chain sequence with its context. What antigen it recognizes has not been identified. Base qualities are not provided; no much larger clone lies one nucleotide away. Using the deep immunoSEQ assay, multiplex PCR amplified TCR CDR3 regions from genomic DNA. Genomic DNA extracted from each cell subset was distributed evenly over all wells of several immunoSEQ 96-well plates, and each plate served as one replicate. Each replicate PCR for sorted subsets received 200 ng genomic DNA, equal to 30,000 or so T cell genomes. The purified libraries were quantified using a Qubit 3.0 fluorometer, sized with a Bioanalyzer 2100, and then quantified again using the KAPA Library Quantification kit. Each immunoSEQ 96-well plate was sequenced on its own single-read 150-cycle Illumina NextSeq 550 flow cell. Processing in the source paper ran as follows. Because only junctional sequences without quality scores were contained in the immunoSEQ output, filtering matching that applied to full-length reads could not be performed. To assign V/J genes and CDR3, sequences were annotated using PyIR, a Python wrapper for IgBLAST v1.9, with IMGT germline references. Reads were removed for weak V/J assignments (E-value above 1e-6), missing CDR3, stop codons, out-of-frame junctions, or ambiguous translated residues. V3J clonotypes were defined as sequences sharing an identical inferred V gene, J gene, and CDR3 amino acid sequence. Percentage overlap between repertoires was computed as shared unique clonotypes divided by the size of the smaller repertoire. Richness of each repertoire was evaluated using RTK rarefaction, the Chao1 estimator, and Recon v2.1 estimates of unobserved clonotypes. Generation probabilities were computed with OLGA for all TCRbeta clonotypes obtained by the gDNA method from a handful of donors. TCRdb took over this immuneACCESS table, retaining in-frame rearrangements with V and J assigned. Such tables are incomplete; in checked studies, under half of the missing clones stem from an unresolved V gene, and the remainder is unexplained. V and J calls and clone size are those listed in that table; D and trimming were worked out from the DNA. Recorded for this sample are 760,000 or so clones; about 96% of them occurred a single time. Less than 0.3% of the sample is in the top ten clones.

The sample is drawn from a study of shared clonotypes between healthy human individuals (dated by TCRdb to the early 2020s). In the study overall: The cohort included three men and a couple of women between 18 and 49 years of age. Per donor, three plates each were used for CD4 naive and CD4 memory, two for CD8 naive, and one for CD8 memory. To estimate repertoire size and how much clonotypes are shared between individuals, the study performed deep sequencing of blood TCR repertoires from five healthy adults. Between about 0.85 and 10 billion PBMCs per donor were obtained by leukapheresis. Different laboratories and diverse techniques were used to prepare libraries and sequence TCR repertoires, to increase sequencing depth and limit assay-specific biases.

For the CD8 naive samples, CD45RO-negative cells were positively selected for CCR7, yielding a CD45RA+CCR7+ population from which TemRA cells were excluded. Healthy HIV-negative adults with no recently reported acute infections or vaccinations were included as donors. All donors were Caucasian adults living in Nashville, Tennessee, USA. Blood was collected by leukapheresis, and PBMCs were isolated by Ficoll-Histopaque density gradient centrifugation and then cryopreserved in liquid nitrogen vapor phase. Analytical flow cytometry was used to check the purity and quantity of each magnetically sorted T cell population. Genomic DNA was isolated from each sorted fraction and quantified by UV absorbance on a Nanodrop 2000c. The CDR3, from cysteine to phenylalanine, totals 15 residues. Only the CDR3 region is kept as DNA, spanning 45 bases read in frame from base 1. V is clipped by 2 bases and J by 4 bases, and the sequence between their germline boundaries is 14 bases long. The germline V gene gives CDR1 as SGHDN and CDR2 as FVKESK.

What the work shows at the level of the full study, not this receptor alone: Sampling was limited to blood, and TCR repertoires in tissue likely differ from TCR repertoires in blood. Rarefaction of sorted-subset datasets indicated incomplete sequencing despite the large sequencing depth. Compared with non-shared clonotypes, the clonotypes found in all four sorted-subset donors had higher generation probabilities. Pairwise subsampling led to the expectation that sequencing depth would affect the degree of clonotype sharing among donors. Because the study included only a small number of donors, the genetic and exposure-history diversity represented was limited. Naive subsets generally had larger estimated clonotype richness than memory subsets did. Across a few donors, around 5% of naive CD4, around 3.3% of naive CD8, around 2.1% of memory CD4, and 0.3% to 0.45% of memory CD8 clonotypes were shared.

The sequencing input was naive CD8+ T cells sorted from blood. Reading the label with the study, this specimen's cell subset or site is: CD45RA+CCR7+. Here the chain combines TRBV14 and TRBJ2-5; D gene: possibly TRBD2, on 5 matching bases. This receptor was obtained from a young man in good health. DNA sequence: TGTGCCAGCAGCCAAACCCGGACTTTGGGAGAGACCCAGTACTTC. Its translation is CASSQTRTLGETQYF.